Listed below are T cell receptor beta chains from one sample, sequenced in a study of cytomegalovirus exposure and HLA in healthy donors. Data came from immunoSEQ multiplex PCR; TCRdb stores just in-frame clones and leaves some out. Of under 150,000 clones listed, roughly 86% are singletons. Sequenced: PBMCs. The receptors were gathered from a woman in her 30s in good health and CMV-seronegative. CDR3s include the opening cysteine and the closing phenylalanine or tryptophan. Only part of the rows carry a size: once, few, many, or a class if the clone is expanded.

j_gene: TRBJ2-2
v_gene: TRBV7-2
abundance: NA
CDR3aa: CASSIDNSYTGELFF

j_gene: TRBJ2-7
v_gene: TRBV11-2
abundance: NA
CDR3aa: CASSLVVGQSYEQYF

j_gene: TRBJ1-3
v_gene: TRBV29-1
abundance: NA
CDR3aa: CSVDGGSSGNTIYF

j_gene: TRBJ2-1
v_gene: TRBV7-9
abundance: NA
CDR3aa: CASRQLYNEQFF

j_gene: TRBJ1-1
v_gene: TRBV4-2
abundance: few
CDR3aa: CASSPTGVVLNEAFF

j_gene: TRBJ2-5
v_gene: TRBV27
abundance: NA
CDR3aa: CASRQLGTGPGTQYF

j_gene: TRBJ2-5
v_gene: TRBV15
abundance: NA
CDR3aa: CATSSDRGWETQYF

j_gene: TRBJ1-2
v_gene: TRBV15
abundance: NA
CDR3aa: CATSPRQGHYGYTF

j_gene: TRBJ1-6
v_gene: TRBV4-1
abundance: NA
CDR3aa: CASSQQGPLHF

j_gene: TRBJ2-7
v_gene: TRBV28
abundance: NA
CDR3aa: CASSYRLGQGSYEQYF

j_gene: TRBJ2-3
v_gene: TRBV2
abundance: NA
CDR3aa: CASSVSGTGRTDTQYF

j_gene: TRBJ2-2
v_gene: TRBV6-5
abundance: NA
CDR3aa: CASSRQGRGELFF

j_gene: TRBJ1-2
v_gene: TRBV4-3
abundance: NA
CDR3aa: CASSHEQGSDYGYTF

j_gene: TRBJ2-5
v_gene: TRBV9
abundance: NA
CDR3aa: CASSPQGTGGQETQYF

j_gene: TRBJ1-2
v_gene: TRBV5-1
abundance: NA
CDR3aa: CASSLVGHPESNYGYTF

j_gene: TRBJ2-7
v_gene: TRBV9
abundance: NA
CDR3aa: CASSRSGGKYEQYF

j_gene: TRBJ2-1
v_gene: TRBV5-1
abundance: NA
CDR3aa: CASSLVLAGSYNEQFF

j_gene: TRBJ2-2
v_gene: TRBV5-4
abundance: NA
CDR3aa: CASSSFAGELFF

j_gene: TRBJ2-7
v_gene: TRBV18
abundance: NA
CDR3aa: CASSPGRGGTYEQYF

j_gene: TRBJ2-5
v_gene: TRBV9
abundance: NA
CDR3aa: CASSVGRGADRETQYF

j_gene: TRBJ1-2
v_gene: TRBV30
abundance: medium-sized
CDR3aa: CAWSVQNYGYTF

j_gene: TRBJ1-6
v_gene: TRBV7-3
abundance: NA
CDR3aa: CASSRDRGSPLHF

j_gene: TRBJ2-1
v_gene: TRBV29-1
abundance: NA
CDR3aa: CSVVAGAAHNEQFF

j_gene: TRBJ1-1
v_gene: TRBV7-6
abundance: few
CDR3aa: CASSLVSVNTEAFF

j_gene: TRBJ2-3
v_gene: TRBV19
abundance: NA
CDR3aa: CASRRRGAADTQYF

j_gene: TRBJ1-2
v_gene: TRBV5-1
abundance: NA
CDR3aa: CASSNDRNYGYTF

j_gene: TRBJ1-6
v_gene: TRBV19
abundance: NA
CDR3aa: CASSEAHSYNSPLHF

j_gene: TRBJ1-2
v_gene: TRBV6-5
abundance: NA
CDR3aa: CASSGRSGYGYTF

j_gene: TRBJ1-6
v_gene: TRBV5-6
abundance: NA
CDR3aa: CASSLARPGTGDNSPLHF

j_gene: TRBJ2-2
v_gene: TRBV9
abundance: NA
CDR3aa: CASSARWGGQNTGELFF

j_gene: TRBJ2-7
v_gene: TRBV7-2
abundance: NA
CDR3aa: CASSPTGFNYEQYF

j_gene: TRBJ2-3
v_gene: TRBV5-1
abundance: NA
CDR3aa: CASSFPGTKPTSTDTQYF

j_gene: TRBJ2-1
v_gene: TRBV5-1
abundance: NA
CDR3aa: CASSSQGFNEQFF

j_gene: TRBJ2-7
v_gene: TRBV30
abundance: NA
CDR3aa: CAWSRTGTGGNEQYF

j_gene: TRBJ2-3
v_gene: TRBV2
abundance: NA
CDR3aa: CASSEALRHKGARASTDTQYF

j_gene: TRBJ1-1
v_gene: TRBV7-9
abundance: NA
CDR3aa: CASSVGRQAGTEAFF

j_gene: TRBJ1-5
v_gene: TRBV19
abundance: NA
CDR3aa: CASSILEGAYSNQPQHF

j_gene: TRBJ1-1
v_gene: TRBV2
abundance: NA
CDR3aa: CASSEGPRTGYTEAFF

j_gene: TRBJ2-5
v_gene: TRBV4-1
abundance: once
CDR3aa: CASSQGGETQYF

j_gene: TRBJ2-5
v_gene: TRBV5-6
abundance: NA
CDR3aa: CASSVADRFQETQYF

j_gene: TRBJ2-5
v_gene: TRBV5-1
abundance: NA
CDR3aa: CASSRHTTGLAGLETQYF

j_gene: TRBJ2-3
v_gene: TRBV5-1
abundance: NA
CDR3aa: CASSTGQGGDTQYF

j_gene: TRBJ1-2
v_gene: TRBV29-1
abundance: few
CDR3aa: CSVEVTGGYGYTF